This T cell receptor beta chain was sequenced during a study of shared clonotypes between healthy human individuals. About the study: There were three CD4 naive, three CD4 memory, two CD8 naive and one CD8 memory plates per donor.

Comments on this clone: Its target is not known.

The authors loaded around 220 ng DNA, approximately 30,000 T cell genomes, into sorted-subset replicate PCRs. Original handling: Filtering of immunoSEQ junctional sequences could not match full-length read filtering. TCRdb's copy holds only in-frame clones and misses some; the assay was immunoSEQ multiplex PCR. V and J calls and clone size are as listed in that table; D and trimming were resolved from the DNA. This sample has over a million clones, with roughly 96% found just once. Study findings and constraints: The study generally estimated greater richness for naive than memory subsets.

This CDR3 is 15 amino acids long. Trimming took 2 bases from V and 5 from J; bases not matched to a gene: 7. Per the germline V gene, CDR1 is SGHTA and CDR2 is FQGNSA. The specimen was naive CD4+ T cells sorted from blood. The subset denotes: CD45RA+ positively selected. This TCR derives from a man aged 30 to 45 in good health. The chain has TRBV7-2 and TRBJ2-5; 8 bases are a match to TRBD1. The chain's CDR3 is CASSLTRTGLETQYF. The CDR3 DNA is TGTGCCAGCAGCTTAACGCGGACAGGGCTGGAGACCCAGTACTTC.